Included here is one T cell receptor (beta chain) sequence, with context. The target antigen is unknown. The data were taken from a study of T-cell memory formation after mild COVID-19. Study at large: TCR clustering was largely donor specific.

After 5'RACE with constant-segment primers, TCR alpha and TCR beta cDNA libraries carrying sample barcodes and UMIs were obtained. TCRdb independently ran MiXCR on the 5' RACE reads; one entry per CDR3 protein. The table records some 320,000 distinct CDR3 sequences, less than 20% of them present only once. Study results and caveats: Nothing confirmed that second-wave clones peaking on day 37 were specific for SARS-CoV-2. That cross-reactive memory joined was suggested by some responding clones appearing in pre-infection memory.

Germline V lookup: CDR1 SGHVS, CDR2 FNYEAQ. The CDR3 totals 16 residues. Unmatched junction bases numbered 6, after V lost 1 base and J lost 2 bases. The material sequenced was PBMCs or a T cell subset sorted from them (not recorded which). The source of this sequence is a man younger than 35 who had mild COVID-19 (a few samples of this study predate the infection). Cell type and time point are not known. This chain uses TRBV7-6 with TRBJ2-5, with 8 bases fitting TRBD2. CDR3 residues: CASSLVPGTRQETQYF. The DNA of the CDR3 is TGTGCCAGCAGCTTAGTTCCAGGGACTAGGCAAGAGACCCAGTACTTC.